This is a list of T cell receptor beta chains from one sample in a study of CD8 T cells in ankylosing spondylitis. TCRdb analysed the 5' RACE reads with MiXCR anew, one entry per CDR3 protein. The sample shows a few hundred thousand distinct CDR3 sequences, 7.5% to 9% of them seen only once. The sample was blood, either unsorted or a sorted T cell fraction (not recorded which). Source of these receptors: a male donor with ankylosing spondylitis. The CDR3 runs from the conserved cysteine through the conserved F or W. Each record gives: V gene, D gene, J gene, clone size, CDR3 length, CDR3 DNA, CDR3 protein. A D gene is named only where the DNA matches it firmly. Not all rows give a size; the values are once, few, many and, for expanded clones, a class.

TRBV20-1	TRBD2	TRBJ2-2	few	18	TGCAGTGCTAGAGGGGCGTGGGGTAGCGGGAGTGAATCCGGGGAGCTGTTTTTT	CSARGAWGSGSESGELFF
TRBV18	TRBD2	TRBJ2-1	few	13	TGTGCCAGCCGACTAGCGGGAGAAGGAGAGCAGTTCTTC	CASRLAGEGEQFF
TRBV6-4	TRBD2	TRBJ2-2	many	17	TGTGCCAGCAGTGCTAGCGGGAGCCCCTGGGGCACCGGGGAGCTGTTTTTT	CASSASGSPWGTGELFF
TRBV29-1	.	TRBJ2-1	many	14	TGCAGCGTTGGCTTCCGGAACCTCCACAATGAGCAGTTCTTC	CSVGFRNLHNEQFF
TRBV6-2/TRBV6-3	.	TRBJ2-1	few	17	TGTGCCAGCAGTCAAGTCCTTCCTGGGGGGATTTACAATGAGCAGTTCTTC	CASSQVLPGGIYNEQFF
TRBV29-1	TRBD2	TRBJ2-7	many	15	TGCAGCGTGGTCGACGTTGCGGGAGGGCCATACGAGCAGTACTTC	CSVVDVAGGPYEQYF
TRBV5-1	TRBD2	TRBJ2-7	many	15	TGCGCCAGCAGCTTGGTTGGTAGCGGGAGTTACGAGCAGTACTTC	CASSLVGSGSYEQYF
TRBV25-1	.	TRBJ1-1	few	15	TGTGCCAGCAGTGACCATGACAGGATCGCCACTGAAGCTTTCTTT	CASSDHDRIATEAFF
TRBV6-5	.	TRBJ2-1	many	12	TGTGCCAGCAGTTACTCGATCAATGAGCAGTTCTTC	CASSYSINEQFF
TRBV28	.	TRBJ2-6	many	18	TGTGCCAGCAGTTTCCTGAGTACAGGATTCTCTGGGGCCAACGTCCTGACTTTC	CASSFLSTGFSGANVLTF
TRBV6-1	.	TRBJ2-2	many	14	TGTGCCAGCAGTGGTCAAGGGTTTACCGGGGAGCTGTTTTTT	CASSGQGFTGELFF
TRBV5-1	.	TRBJ2-2	few	16	TGCGCCAGCAGCCCAGAGCCGGGGCTGAACACCGGGGAGCTGTTTTTT	CASSPEPGLNTGELFF
TRBV20-1	TRBD1	TRBJ1-5	many	14	TGCAGTGCCGGGGACAGGGAGGCCAATCAGCCCCAGCATTTT	CSAGDREANQPQHF
TRBV27	.	TRBJ2-7	.	14	TGTGCCAGCAGTCTAAGACTAAACTCCTACGAGCAGTACTTC	CASSLRLNSYEQYF
TRBV27	.	TRBJ2-1	few	13	TGTGCCAGCAGTTTCGGGGGTGTGAATGAGCAGTTCTTC	CASSFGGVNEQFF
TRBV20-1	TRBD1	TRBJ1-1	few	13	TGCAGTGCTAGCAGAGGGGGCTCAACTGAAGCTTTCTTT	CSASRGGSTEAFF
TRBV7-8	TRBD2	TRBJ2-2	few	17	TGTGCCAGCAGCTTCCTTAGAGGCGGGAGGGCCACCGGGGAGCTGTTTTTT	CASSFLRGGRATGELFF
TRBV29-1	.	TRBJ2-7	.	12	TGCAGCGTTGAGGGGGACTCCTACGAGCAGTACTTC	CSVEGDSYEQYF
TRBV5-1	TRBD2	TRBJ2-1	few	16	TGCGCCAGCAGCGACGGGAGGGCAAGCTCCTACAATGAGCAGTTCTTC	CASSDGRASSYNEQFF
TRBV7-2	TRBD1	TRBJ1-4	.	13	TGTGCCAGCAAGGACAGGCAAAATGAAAAACTGTTTTTT	CASKDRQNEKLFF
TRBV6-2/TRBV6-3	.	TRBJ1-1	many	16	TGTGCCAGCAGCCCTGGACCGCGCCTCCTGAACACTGAAGCTTTCTTT	CASSPGPRLLNTEAFF
TRBV29-1	.	TRBJ1-5	many	13	TGCAGCGTCGGGCGAGCTTTCAATCAGCCCCAGCATTTT	CSVGRAFNQPQHF
TRBV7-2	.	TRBJ1-2	.	14	TGTGCCAGCAGCTTAGGTGGACCCGAATGGGGCTACACCTTC	CASSLGGPEWGYTF
TRBV5-1	TRBD1	TRBJ1-1	few	14	TGCGCCAGCAGCGGGGGACAGCCGAACACTGAAGCTTTCTTT	CASSGGQPNTEAFF
TRBV3-1	TRBD2	TRBJ2-5	few	15	TGTGCCAGCAGCCAAGCATCCGGGGGGTATGAGACCCAGTACTTC	CASSQASGGYETQYF
TRBV29-1	.	TRBJ1-1	many	12	TGCAGCGTTGCGGGAGGGGGGGCTGAAGCTTTCTTT	CSVAGGGAEAFF
TRBV7-2	TRBD1	TRBJ2-2	few	15	TGTGCCAGCAGCACGGGGACAGGGCGGACCGGGGAGCTGTTTTTT	CASSTGTGRTGELFF
TRBV6-5	TRBD1	TRBJ2-6	few	19	TGTGCCAGCAGTTACCTAGGGCAGGGGGCTTTCGCCGGGGCCAACGTCCTGACTTTC	CASSYLGQGAFAGANVLTF
TRBV10-3	TRBD2	TRBJ2-1	few	16	TGTGCCATCAGCGATAGCGGGCTGAGCTCCTACAATGAGCAGTTCTTC	CAISDSGLSSYNEQFF
TRBV7-2	.	TRBJ2-3	.	13	TGTGCCAGCAGCCCCGAGGCCCCAGATACGCAGTATTTT	CASSPEAPDTQYF
TRBV5-1	TRBD2	TRBJ2-7	few	17	TGCGCCAGCAGCCCCGGGACTAGCGGGAGGGACTCCTACGAGCAGTACTTC	CASSPGTSGRDSYEQYF
TRBV5-1	.	TRBJ2-3	few	15	TGCGCCAGCAGCTTGGCCTCCGACGGGACAGATACGCAGTATTTT	CASSLASDGTDTQYF
TRBV28	.	TRBJ2-3	.	12	TGTGCCAGCAGTTTATTCCGATACGCGGAGTATTTT	CASSLFRYAEYF
TRBV5-1	.	TRBJ1-5	few	16	TGCGCCAGCAGCTTGGACGGGGGCGGAGGCAATCAGCCCCAGCATTTT	CASSLDGGGGNQPQHF
TRBV4-1	.	TRBJ1-6	many	18	TGCGCCAGCAGCCGAGAAAGGGCAGGGATTTCGGTTAATTCACCCCTCCACTTT	CASSRERAGISVNSPLHF
TRBV11-2	.	TRBJ2-1	.	16	TGTGCCAGCAGCTTAAGTCTCGGGGAAGAGAACTATGAGCAGTTCTTC	CASSLSLGEENYEQFF